Each of the 19 T cell receptor beta chains below was sequenced from the same sample in a study of T cell changes during pregnancy in multiple sclerosis. Sequenced by immunoSEQ multiplex PCR; TCRdb stores in-frame clones only, minus some. This table has around 70,000 clones, roughly 92% appearing once. This material consisted of peripheral blood, taken before pregnancy. The receptors were gathered from a female donor with multiple sclerosis, enrolled in a pregnancy study.

This chain joins TRBV9 and TRBJ2-3; 10 positions agree with TRBD2. V lost 5 bases, J lost 3 bases, and 3 bases stayed unmatched. Germline-derived CDR1 and CDR2 are SGDLS and YYNGEE. The CDR3 contains 14 residues. CDR3 sequence reads: CASRASGSTDTQYF. In nucleotides, the CDR3 is TGTGCCAGCAGGGCTAGCGGGAGTACAGATACGCAGTATTTT. Combining the CDR3 with reference TRBV9 and TRBJ2-3 gives the whole variable domain DSGVTQTPKHLITATGQRVTLRCSPRSGDLSVYWYQQSLDQGLQFLIQYYNGEERAKGNILERFSAQQFPDLHSELNLSSLELGDSALYFCASRASGSTDTQYFGPGTRLTVL.

The J gene is TRBJ1-2, the V gene TRBV6-1, with 8 bases matching TRBD1. There are 15 residues in the CDR3. Losses at the gene ends were 4 bases for V and 0 bases for J; bases not matched to a gene: 4. Germline loops: CDR1 MNHNS, CDR2 SASEGT. This chain's CDR3 is CASSGTGPTNYGYTF. Here the CDR3 DNA reads TGTGCCAGCAGTGGGACAGGGCCCACTAACTATGGCTACACCTTC.

This rearrangement joins TRBV6-5 to TRBJ1-5; maybe TRBD1 (6 bases). V was shortened by 5 bases and J by 4 bases, with 9 bases between the two germline ends. Germline CDR1 reads MNHEY; CDR2 reads SVGAGI. This CDR3 has 13 residues. CDR3 bases: TGTGCCAGCAGTAAACAGGGAAATCAGCCCCAGCATTTT. Translated, it gives CASSKQGNQPQHF.

This CDR3 reads CASGLLGLAGEQFF. CDR3 nucleotides: TGTGCTAGTGGTTTGCTGGGACTAGCGGGTGAGCAGTTCTTC. The V and J genes are TRBV12-5 and TRBJ2-1, with 12 bases identical to TRBD2. The V gene end was trimmed by 2 bases and the J gene end by 9 bases; junction bases not matched to a gene: 2. The CDR3 is made up of 14 amino acids. Germline V gene data show CDR1 as LGHNT and CDR2 as FRNRAP. Using reference TRBV12-5 and TRBJ2-1 for the parts outside the CDR3, the full variable domain is DARVTQTPRHKVTEMGQEVTMRCQPILGHNTVFWYRQTMMQGLELLAYFRNRAPLDDSGMPKDRFSAEMPDATLATLKIQPSEPRDSAVYFCASGLLGLAGEQFFGPGTRLTVL.

This chain links TRBV19 with TRBJ2-1; possible D gene TRBD2, 5 bases. Germline V gives CDR1 LNHDA, CDR2 SQIVND (reference sequence). The CDR3 is 13 amino acids. V was trimmed by 3 bases and J by 6 bases, leaving 9 bases between them. CDR3 coding DNA: TGTGCCAGTAGTATTGGCCTAGCCAATGAGCAGTTCTTC. This sequence encodes CASSIGLANEQFF.

The rearrangement links TRBV2 to TRBJ2-4, with D possibly matching TRBD1 (6 bases). With 1 base removed from V and 0 bases from J, the gap between germline ends came to 10 bases. The CDR3 length is 16 residues. Germline-derived CDR1 and CDR2 are SNHLY and FYNNEI. CDR3 sequence: CASSEDRVGAKNIQYF. Here the CDR3 DNA reads TGTGCCAGCAGTGAAGACAGGGTAGGAGCCAAAAACATTCAGTACTTC.

The chain is built from TRBV28 and TRBJ1-2, with a tentative D call TRBD1 (6 bases). Per the germline V gene, CDR1 is MDHEN and CDR2 is SYDVKM. The CDR3 contains 14 residues. Trimming shortened V by 6 bases and J by 8 bases, and 19 bases separated the two germline ends. This chain's CDR3 is CASSLPGHLNGYTF. CDR3 sequence (DNA): TGTGCCAGCAGCCTTCCGGGACATTTGAACGGCTACACCTTC.

This clone appeared a few times. V gene TRBV10-3 combines with J gene TRBJ1-3; a weak D match, TRBD1 (6 bases). Germline V gene data show CDR1 as ENHRY and CDR2 as SYGVKD. CDR3 length: 13 residues. V lost 6 bases, J lost 0 bases, and 6 bases lay in between. In DNA form, the CDR3 reads TGTGCCATCAGGGACAGCTCTGGAAACACCATATATTTT. It translates to CAIRDSSGNTIYF.

The chain couples TRBV9 to TRBJ2-5; D possibly corresponds to TRBD1 (5 bases). In germline, CDR1 is SGDLS, CDR2 YYNGEE. The CDR3 sequence is 13 residues long. The germline V and J ends were trimmed by 4 bases and 3 bases, with 10 bases remaining between them. The CDR3 bases are TGTGCCAGCAGCTCCGACAGAGAAGAGACCCAGTACTTC. The encoded protein is CASSSDREETQYF.

In DNA form, the CDR3 reads TGTGCCAGCAGTCTCGGTGTCCTGAACACTGAAGCTTTCTTT. Protein: CASSLGVLNTEAFF. The chain combines TRBV5-4 with TRBJ1-1; unclear D gene. CDR3 size: 14 residues. V was clipped by 5 bases and J by 0 bases, with 11 bases between them. The germline gives CDR1 SGHNT, CDR2 YYREEE (reference sequence).

The chain carries TRBV27 and TRBJ2-1; the D gene is possibly TRBD2 (5 bases). V dropped 5 bases and J dropped 1 base, with 15 bases sitting between them. Germline V lookup: CDR1 MNHEY, CDR2 SMNVEV (reference sequence). The CDR3 totals 16 residues. In DNA form, the CDR3 reads TGTGCCAGCAGTGCCAGACCTGGGAGTTCCTACAATGAGCAGTTCTTC. Translation gives CASSARPGSSYNEQFF.

This chain uses TRBV15 with TRBJ2-1; TRBD2 aligns across 12 bases. This CDR3 has 17 residues. In germline, CDR1 is LNHNV, CDR2 YYDKDF (reference sequence). J lost 8 bases, V lost 0 bases, and 8 bases had no gene match. The CDR3 DNA sequence: TGTGCCACCAGCAGAGATTCGACTAGCGGGAGTAGATATGAGCAGTTCTTC. Translation: CATSRDSTSGSRYEQFF.

This clone was observed a single time. This rearrangement joins TRBV14 to TRBJ2-3; D remains unclear. The CDR3 runs 20 residues. V lost 0 bases and J lost 1, with 23 bases in between. From germline, CDR1 is SGHDN and CDR2 FVKESK. The CDR3 bases are TGTGCCAGCAGCCAAGACACATTGGGCAGGATCGCATTTGGCACAGATACGCAGTATTTT. Translating it yields CASSQDTLGRIAFGTDTQYF. Based on the CDR3 plus reference TRBV14 and TRBJ2-3, the full variable domain is EAGVTQFPSHSVIEKGQTVTLRCDPISGHDNLYWYRRVMGKEIKFLLHFVKESKQDESGMPNNRFLAERTGGTYSTLKVQPAELEDSGVYFCASSQDTLGRIAFGTDTQYFGPGTRLTVL.

This chain uses TRBV27 with TRBJ2-1, with 13 bases aligning to TRBD2. The germline V gene encodes CDR1 MNHEY and CDR2 SMNVEV (reference sequence). The junction had 5 bases not matched to a gene; V was cut back by 4 bases and J by 8 bases. The CDR3 runs 15 residues. CDR3 amino acids: CASSWTSGGFYEQFF. The CDR3, as DNA: TGTGCCAGCAGTTGGACTAGCGGGGGCTTCTATGAGCAGTTCTTC.

The chain employs TRBV28 and TRBJ2-3; a possible D gene is TRBD1 (6 bases). V gave up 1 base and J gave up 4 bases, with 12 bases separating them. Germline-derived CDR1 and CDR2 are MDHEN and SYDVKM. CDR3 length: 15 residues. This CDR3 is CASSLFQGYPDTQYF. As DNA, the CDR3 is TGTGCCAGCAGTTTATTTCAGGGGTACCCAGATACGCAGTATTTT.

The chain joins TRBV19 to TRBJ2-7; 8 nucleotides align to TRBD1. The CDR3 length is 15 residues. The germline V gene has CDR1 LNHDA and CDR2 SQIVND (reference sequence). V shed 5 bases and J 3 bases; nucleotides not matched to a gene: 9. The CDR3 bases are TGTGCCAGTAGTCCAACCGGGACAGGCCGCTACGAGCAGTACTTC. Protein product: CASSPTGTGRYEQYF.

This chain connects TRBV2 to TRBJ2-7; 13 nucleotides align to TRBD2. Per germline, CDR1 SNHLY and CDR2 FYNNEI. The CDR3 is 13 residues long. Losses at the gene ends were 5 bases for V and 6 bases for J; bases not matched to a gene: 1. CDR3 residues: CASSRTSGSEQYF. The CDR3 nucleotides read TGTGCCAGCAGTAGGACTAGCGGGAGCGAGCAGTACTTC.

This clone has a handful of counts. V is TRBV10-3 and J is TRBJ1-2, with 11 bases identical to TRBD1. The CDR3 runs 13 residues. V shed 7 bases, J shed 8 bases, and the junction held 6 bases outside the gene matches. Germline CDR1 ENHRY, CDR2 SYGVKD. CDR3 coding DNA: TGTGCCATCAACCCGGGACAGGGGGGCGGCTACACCTTC. This sequence encodes CAINPGQGGGYTF.

The genes are TRBV18 and TRBJ2-5; D unresolved. V lost 0 bases, J lost 1 base, and 6 bases lay in between. Germline V CDR1 and CDR2: KGHSH, LQKENI. The CDR3 runs 14 residues. The CDR3 region is CASSPPGSQETQYF. Here the CDR3 DNA reads TGTGCCAGCTCACCACCGGGCAGCCAAGAGACCCAGTACTTC.